The entry below gives a single T cell receptor (beta chain) sequence along with its context. This sample is drawn from a study of shared clonotypes between healthy human individuals. Germline lookup yields CDR1 SEHNR and CDR2 FQNEAQ (reference sequence). V was pared by 5 bases and J by 3 bases, with 14 bases of the junction left unmatched. The CDR3 is 17 residues long. The study drew all its donors from Caucasian adults living in Nashville, Tennessee. Deep was the level used in running the assay. The table came from immunoSEQ multiplex PCR; TCRdb's copy has only in-frame clones and leaves some out. The sample yields over 700,000 clones, 72% seen once.

The sequenced sample consisted of memory CD4+ T cells sorted from blood. The subset denotes: CD45RA-negative fraction. This chain uses TRBV7-9 with TRBJ2-7; 9 bases are a match to TRBD1. This receptor was obtained from a woman in her twenties or thirties in good health. The chain's CDR3 is CASSPGPGQGGGYEQYF. Written as DNA, the CDR3 is TGTGCCAGCAGCCCAGGGCCGGGACAGGGTGGGGGCTACGAGCAGTACTTC.